This TCR beta chain was recovered during a study of identical twins. The length of the CDR3 is 13 residues. From germline, CDR1 is SGDLS and CDR2 YYNGEE. Trimming cost V 3 bases and J 7 bases, with 12 bases left between them. One entry per CDR3 protein results from TCRdb running MiXCR on the 5' RACE reads. The repertoire consists of some 330,000 distinct CDR3 sequences, with about 9% occurring once and the leading ten covering approximately 9.3%. Sequencing input: naive T cells sorted from blood. This TCR derives from a woman between 45 and 65 years old in good health. The chain is built from TRBV9 and TRBJ2-3, with D maybe TRBD1 (5 bases). As DNA, the CDR3 is TGTGCCAGCAGCGCGCGGCAGGGTTATACGCAGTATTTT. Translating gives CASSARQGYTQYF.